These 21 T cell receptor beta chains came from one sample sequenced in a study of ipilimumab plus nivolumab after autologous stem cell transplantation. TCRdb keeps only in-frame clones here, not all; method: immunoSEQ multiplex PCR. The top ten clones hold approximately 15% of a sample with 10,000 to 15,000 clones, 55% to 85% of them seen once. The sample was PBMCs, taken in a trial of ipilimumab plus nivolumab as post-transplant consolidation. The receptor set was obtained from a male donor with diffuse large B-cell lymphoma.

The chain combines TRBV6-6 with TRBJ2-4; no clear D gene. V lost 3 bases and J lost 0, with 6 bases in between. Per germline, CDR1 MNHNY and CDR2 SVGAGI (reference sequence). The CDR3 is 14 amino acids. This chain's CDR3 is CASSYGGAKNIQYF. The CDR3 nucleotides read TGTGCCAGCAGTTATGGTGGAGCCAAAAACATTCAGTACTTC.

This clone has just one count. The CDR3 here is CASSLYSTSPGTQYF. Here the CDR3 DNA reads TGCGCCAGCAGCTTGTATTCTACTAGCCCGGGTACGCAGTATTTT. The V and J genes are TRBV5-1 and TRBJ2-3; tentative D call: TRBD2 (6 bases). Germline CDR1 is SGHRS and CDR2 is YFSETQ. V was clipped by 1 base and J by 8 bases, with 17 bases between them. The CDR3 is made up of 15 amino acids.

This clone was recorded a few times. This chain connects TRBV5-6 to TRBJ1-1; D is ambiguous. Deletions cut 4 bases from V and 1 base from J, with 8 bases between. The CDR3 has 13 residues. Germline loops: CDR1 SGHDT, CDR2 YYEEEE. Here the CDR3 DNA reads TGTGCCAGCAGCCTCACACGGAACACTGAAGCTTTCTTT. This codes for CASSLTRNTEAFF.

This clone showed up just a few times. This sequence joins TRBV5-1 and TRBJ2-3, with 8 bases lining up with TRBD2. Trimming cost V 3 bases and J 1 base; bases outside gene matches: 1. The CDR3 runs 14 residues. The germline gives CDR1 SGHRS, CDR2 YFSETQ. The CDR3 DNA sequence: TGCGCCAGCAGCTGGGGACTAGGCACAGATACGCAGTATTTT. The encoded protein is CASSWGLGTDTQYF.

This clone was counted a few times. CDR3 nucleotide sequence: TGTGCCTGGACAGGGGGCGGAGGTACAGATACGCAGTATTTT. Its translation is CAWTGGGGTDTQYF. V usage is TRBV30 and J usage is TRBJ2-3; TRBD1 matches 8 bases. This CDR3 has 14 residues. CDR1 and CDR2 (germline): GTSNPN, SVGIG (reference sequence). The V and J ends lost 4 bases and 3 bases, in that order; junction bases with no gene match: 6.

This clone was counted between two and nine times. The chain uses TRBV7-9 and TRBJ2-2; 7 bases line up with TRBD2. The CDR3 has 16 amino acids. The junction had 9 bases not matched to a gene; V was cut back by 4 bases and J by 4 bases. Germline V gene lookup returns CDR1 SEHNR and CDR2 FQNEAQ (reference sequence). The CDR3 DNA is TGTGCCAGCAGCTCGCCCGGGGAGGGGTCCACCGGGGAGCTGTTTTTT. This gives the protein CASSSPGEGSTGELFF.

DNA for the CDR3: TGTGCCAGCAGTCTAGACAGGGGGCTAAGGGGCTACACCTTC. This encodes CASSLDRGLRGYTF. The chain carries TRBV28 and TRBJ1-2; TRBD1 matches at 10 bases. CDR1 is MDHEN and CDR2 is SYDVKM in the germline V gene. CDR3 length: 14 amino acids. With 5 bases clipped from V and 8 bases from J, the junction kept 8 bases outside the gene matches.

This clone rates as medium-sized (0.01 to 0.1%). V and J are TRBV5-1 and TRBJ1-1; TRBD1 might be the D (6 bases). CDR3 length: 14 amino acids. Trimming removed 7 bases from V and 1 base from J, with 14 bases in between. Germline CDR1 is SGHRS and CDR2 is YFSETQ. This CDR3 is CASHDRTANTEAFF. The CDR3 DNA is TGCGCCAGCCACGACCGGACAGCGAACACTGAAGCTTTCTTT. The whole variable domain, filled in from reference TRBV5-1 and TRBJ1-1, reads KAGVTQTPRYLIKTRGQQVTLSCSPISGHRSVSWYQQTPGQGLQFLFEYFSETQRNKGNFPGRFSGRQFSNSRSEMNVSTLELGDSALYLCASHDRTANTEAFFGQGTRLTVV.

This chain links TRBV2 with TRBJ2-7; the D is unclear. Germline assignment: CDR1 SNHLY and CDR2 FYNNEI. Trimming cost V 0 bases and J 3 bases, with 6 bases left between them. The CDR3 is 13 residues long. Here the CDR3 reads CASSEALYYEQYF. The CDR3 coding sequence is TGTGCCAGCAGTGAAGCGCTCTACTACGAGCAGTACTTC.

The gene calls are TRBV5-4 and TRBJ2-1; D is possibly TRBD1 (5 bases). V was cut by 2 bases and J by 9 bases, with 9 bases left in between. Germline V gene sequence: CDR1 SGHNT, CDR2 YYREEE (reference sequence). This CDR3 contains 12 residues. The CDR3 loop reads CASSFQGFEQFF. CDR3 nucleotides: TGTGCCAGCAGCTTCCAGGGTTTTGAGCAGTTCTTC.

In the case of this clone: At one of its ends the junction is not consistent with the germline gene, which may arise from a read error. This sample includes further DNA sequences coding for the same CDR3. V is TRBV7-2 and J is TRBJ2-5; 8 bases align to TRBD1. The germline gives CDR1 SGHTA, CDR2 FQGNSA. CDR3 length: 15 residues. The CDR3 protein is CASSSGQGVAETQYF. The DNA for the CDR3 is TGTGCCAGTAGCTCCGGACAGGGAGTAGCGGAGACCCAGTACTTC. The variable domain in full, with the rest retrieved from reference TRBV7-2 and TRBJ2-5, is GAGVSQSPSNKVTEKGKDVELRCDPISGHTALYWYRQSLGQGLEFLIYFQGNSAPDKSGLPSDRFSAERTGGSVSTLTIQRTQQEDSAVYLCASSSGQGVAETQYFGPGTRLLVL.

This sequence joins TRBV5-5 and TRBJ1-5, with D hard to call. Trimming shortened V by 0 bases and J by 2 bases, and 15 bases separated the two germline ends. From germline, CDR1 is SGHKS and CDR2 YYEKEE (reference sequence). The CDR3 length is 17 residues. The CDR3 bases are TGTGCCAGCAGCTTGGCCCAGTTTGGGGTAGGCAATCAGCCCCAGCATTTT. Its translation: CASSLAQFGVGNQPQHF.

The gene calls are TRBV19 and TRBJ2-2; D perhaps matches TRBD1 (6 bases). CDR1 and CDR2 (germline): LNHDA, SQIVND (reference sequence). The CDR3 spans 14 residues. V was pared by 9 bases and J by 3 bases, with 14 bases between. CDR3 in DNA: TGTGCCAGCAAGGAACACAGGGACACCGGGGAGCTGTTTTTT. Encoded protein: CASKEHRDTGELFF. Based on the CDR3 plus reference TRBV19 and TRBJ2-2, the full variable domain is DGGITQSPKYLFRKEGQNVTLSCEQNLNHDAMYWYRQDPGQGLRLIYYSQIVNDFQKGDIAEGYSVSREKKESFPLTVTSAQKNPTAFYLCASKEHRDTGELFFGEGSRLTVL.

This clone was detected once. The chain has TRBV4-1 and TRBJ2-7; the D is unclear. The germline CDR1 and CDR2 sequences are MGHRA and YSYEKL. The CDR3 runs to 14 residues. V was trimmed by 0 bases and J by 5 bases, leaving 11 bases between them. DNA of the CDR3: TGCGCCAGCAGCCAAGAGACCGAGCTTGACGAGCAGTACTTC. Translated: CASSQETELDEQYF.

The chain is built from TRBV5-6 and TRBJ1-2, with D possibly being TRBD1 (5 bases). The CDR3 runs to 14 residues. Trimming removed 0 bases from V and 3 bases from J, with 9 bases in between. Per germline, CDR1 SGHDT and CDR2 YYEEEE. In DNA, the CDR3 is TGTGCCAGCAGCTTGGAAGGGGTCTACTATGGCTACACCTTC. Its translation: CASSLEGVYYGYTF.

In nucleotides, the CDR3 is TGTGCCAGCAGTTTATCCGGGCTATCTACTGAAGCTTTCTTT. Residues: CASSLSGLSTEAFF. The rearrangement joins TRBV27 to TRBJ1-1, with D uncertain. The CDR3 loop spans 14 amino acids. Germline V lookup: CDR1 MNHEY, CDR2 SMNVEV (reference sequence). V lost 0 bases, J lost 5 bases, and 10 bases lay in between.

In its sample, this clone is medium-sized. The genes are TRBV11-2 and TRBJ1-2; tentatively, D is TRBD1 (6 bases). Germline values: CDR1 SGHAT, CDR2 FQNNGV. The V and J ends lost 5 bases and 3 bases respectively, with 13 bases between them. This CDR3 spans 14 amino acids. The CDR3 DNA sequence: TGTGCCAGCAGCCCCCCGGGGGCGCACTATGGCTACACCTTC. Encoded protein: CASSPPGAHYGYTF.

V and J are TRBV29-1 and TRBJ2-3; tentatively, D is TRBD1 (6 bases). CDR1 SQVTM and CDR2 ANQGSEA come from the germline V gene. V gave up 2 bases and J gave up 5 bases, with 17 bases separating them. CDR3 size: 15 residues. CDR3 nucleotide sequence: TGCAGCGTTGAAAGATGGGCAGGGGCGAGAGATACGCAGTATTTT. It encodes CSVERWAGARDTQYF.

The CDR3 spells CASSLGGSIYNEQFF. The CDR3 coding sequence is TGTGCCAGCAGCTTAGGCGGGAGCATTTACAATGAGCAGTTCTTC. The rearrangement links TRBV7-9 to TRBJ2-1; 7 bases align to TRBD2. V gave up 1 base and J gave up 4 bases; unmatched junction bases: 4. The CDR3 is made up of 15 amino acids. Germline V gene lookup returns CDR1 SEHNR and CDR2 FQNEAQ (reference sequence).

This chain joins TRBV5-1 and TRBJ2-6, with D maybe TRBD1 (6 bases). This CDR3 has 15 amino acids. Germline loops: CDR1 SGHRS, CDR2 YFSETQ. V shed 4 bases and J shed 2 bases, with 10 bases lying between them. Written as DNA, the CDR3 is TGCGCCAGCAGCCCGACAGGTACTGGGGCCAACGTCCTGACTTTC. Protein sequence: CASSPTGTGANVLTF.

Judged by abundance, this clone is medium-sized. CDR3 residues: CASSYLGVNRAGYTF. The CDR3, as DNA: TGTGCCAGCAGTTACCTCGGGGTAAACAGGGCTGGCTACACCTTC. This chain joins TRBV6-5 and TRBJ1-2; weak D call: TRBD1 (6 bases). CDR1 and CDR2 from the germline V gene are MNHEY and SVGAGI. V gave up 2 bases and J gave up 7 bases, with 17 bases separating them. The CDR3 contains 15 residues.